Sequencing of this TCR beta chain was carried out in a study of OX40 agonist ivuxolimab in advanced cancers. Study in general: Dose-escalation subjects each had hepatocellular carcinoma, melanoma, renal cell or head and neck cancer.

Details on this clone: Its matching antigen is unknown.

Study results and limitations: Among the lowest peripheral clonal expansion occurred in 0.1-3.0 mg/kg partial responders.

TCRdb's table, derived via immunoSEQ multiplex PCR, lists solely in-frame clones and lacks some. The table includes roughly 100,000 clones, under 85% detected once. The CDR3 is 12 residues long. V lost 5 bases to trimming and J lost 3 bases, with 8 bases between them. Germline assignment: CDR1 SGHAT and CDR2 FQNNGV. The V call is TRBV11-2, the J call TRBJ2-7; D could derive from TRBD1 or TRBD2 (5 bases each). This clonotype originated in an adult with an advanced solid tumor such as melanoma, head and neck, liver or kidney cancer. This material consisted of CD4+ or CD8+ T cells sorted from blood, taken in a trial of the OX40 agonist ivuxolimab. CDR3 protein: CASSQGRYEQYF. CDR3 DNA sequence: TGTGCCAGCAGCCAGGGACGCTACGAGCAGTACTTC.